What follows describes a single TCR beta chain. Original handling: Estimation of nucleated cell counts relied on the amplification of reference gene primers. Method: immunoSEQ multiplex PCR; TCRdb's copy keeps in-frame clones and lacks some. V, J and clone size were drawn from that table, and D and trimming were deduced from the DNA. The table shows roughly 280,000 clones, with 86% occurring only once. There are 13 residues in the CDR3. Per the germline V gene, CDR1 is MNHEY and CDR2 is SVGEGT. V was shortened by 2 bases and J by 6 bases, with 10 bases between the two germline ends. This sample was included in a study of blood T cell repertoires in COVID-19. Overall study context: The United States, Italy and Spain were the sources of the acute and convalescent COVID-19 samples. PBMCs, B-cell-depleted T cells, or T cells provided the cDNA or gDNA that made up the material.

The chain carries TRBV6-2 or TRBV6-3 and TRBJ1-1, with D unclear. This clonotype was sampled from a man between 35 and 55 years old with active or convalescent COVID-19. Source material: peripheral blood. The CDR3: CASSYGGVPEAFF. The DNA of the CDR3 is TGTGCCAGCAGTTACGGAGGAGTCCCTGAAGCTTTCTTT.